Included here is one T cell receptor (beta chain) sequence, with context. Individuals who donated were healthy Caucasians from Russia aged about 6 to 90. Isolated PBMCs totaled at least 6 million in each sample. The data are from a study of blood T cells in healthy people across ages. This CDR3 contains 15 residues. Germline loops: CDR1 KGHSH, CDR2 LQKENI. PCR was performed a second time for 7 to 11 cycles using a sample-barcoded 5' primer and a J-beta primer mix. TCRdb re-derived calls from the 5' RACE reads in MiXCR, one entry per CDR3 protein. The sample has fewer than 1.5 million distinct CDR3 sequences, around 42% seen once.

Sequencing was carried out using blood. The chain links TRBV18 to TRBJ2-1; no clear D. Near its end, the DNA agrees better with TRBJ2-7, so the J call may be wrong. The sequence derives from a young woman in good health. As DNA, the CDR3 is TGTGCCAGCTCGCCGCCCCGACTGGGGTACAATGAGCAGTACTTC. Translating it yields CASSPPRLGYNEQYF.